Presented here are 30 T cell receptor beta chains from one specimen sequenced in a study of CD8+ T cells in alopecia areata. cDNA prepared by RNA extraction and subsequent reverse transcription served as the template for sequencing. Sequencing used immunoSEQ multiplex PCR; TCRdb keeps in-frame clones, though not all of them. The sample carries under 150,000 clones, approximately 56% recorded once. Sequenced material: CD8+ T cells sorted from blood. Receptor source: a human donor in good health.

The J gene is TRBJ1-1, the V gene TRBV13; TRBD1 aligns across 7 bases. The CDR3 is 14 amino acids. Germline V gene lookup returns CDR1 PRHDT and CDR2 FYEKMQ (reference sequence). The V and J ends lost 7 bases and 0 bases, in that order; junction bases with no gene match: 5. CDR3 amino acids: CASTIGQVNTEAFF. DNA for the CDR3: TGTGCCAGCACCATTGGACAGGTGAACACTGAAGCTTTCTTT.

The V gene is TRBV28, the J gene TRBJ2-7; 8 bases match TRBD2. After removal of 2 bases from V and 3 bases from J, the junction contained 6 bases not matched to a gene. The CDR3 runs 15 residues. Germline V gives CDR1 MDHEN, CDR2 SYDVKM. This CDR3 reads CASSLLPSGRYEQYF. The DNA for the CDR3 is TGTGCCAGCAGTTTACTGCCTAGCGGGCGCTACGAGCAGTACTTC.

This clone appeared once. The chain couples TRBV29-1 to TRBJ2-7; D gene unclear. The CDR3 has 16 residues. Trimming removed 1 base at V and 3 bases at J, with 19 bases between. Germline loops: CDR1 SQVTM, CDR2 ANQGSEA. CDR3 in DNA: TGCAGCGTTGAAGGGGCTCGGACGGGTGGTAACTACGAGCAGTACTTC. Translating gives CSVEGARTGGNYEQYF.

This rearrangement joins TRBV5-1 to TRBJ2-7, with a weak D call TRBD2 (5 bases). The CDR3 totals 13 residues. Trimming cost V 0 bases and J 5 bases, with 9 bases left between them. Germline assignment: CDR1 SGHRS and CDR2 YFSETQ. CDR3 bases: TGCGCCAGCAGCTTGGGCGGGCCTAACGAGCAGTACTTC. Its translation is CASSLGGPNEQYF.

This clone was picked up a small number of times. The chain employs TRBV25-1 and TRBJ2-7, with a possible D match to TRBD1 (6 bases). There are 12 residues in the CDR3. The germline V and J ends were trimmed by 7 bases and 5 bases, with 12 bases remaining between them. CDR1 and CDR2 (germline): MGHDK, SYGVNS. CDR3 sequence: CASTRGLDEQYF. As DNA, the CDR3 is TGTGCCAGCACCAGGGGTCTGGACGAGCAGTACTTC.

There are a few counts of this clone. This sequence joins TRBV29-1 and TRBJ1-3, with a weak D call TRBD1 (5 bases). Germline V CDR1 and CDR2: SQVTM, ANQGSEA. This CDR3 is built from 13 residues. The germline V and J ends were trimmed by 6 bases and 8 bases, with 17 bases remaining between them. The CDR3 coding sequence is TGCAGCGTCGGGGCATTACAAGAGGACACCATATATTTT. It translates to CSVGALQEDTIYF.

The chain joins TRBV29-1 to TRBJ2-7; 15 bases fit TRBD2. Germline assignment: CDR1 SQVTM and CDR2 ANQGSEA. The CDR3 runs 16 residues. The ends lost 7 bases at V and 1 base at J; junction bases unmatched: 8. CDR3 bases: TGCAGCGGCCTCGGACTAGCGGGAGGGCATTCCTACGAGCAGTACTTC. Translation: CSGLGLAGGHSYEQYF.

This sequence joins TRBV28 and TRBJ1-2; a weak D match, TRBD1 (5 bases). The CDR3 is made up of 13 amino acids. Germline lookup yields CDR1 MDHEN and CDR2 SYDVKM. Deletions cut 6 bases from V and 3 bases from J, with 11 bases between. CDR3 in amino acids: CASRSGTYYGYTF. The CDR3 bases are TGTGCCAGCAGATCCGGGACCTACTATGGCTACACCTTC.

The rearrangement uses TRBV19 and TRBJ2-5, with D perhaps TRBD2 (5 bases). Looked up from germline, CDR1 is LNHDA and CDR2 is SQIVND (reference sequence). The CDR3 runs 15 residues. V was trimmed by 1 base and J by 1 base, leaving 10 bases between them. The DNA of the CDR3 is TGTGCCAGTAGTATAGCCCAGCGGCCCCAAGAGACCCAGTACTTC. It specifies CASSIAQRPQETQYF.

The rearrangement uses TRBV29-1 and TRBJ2-1; no clear D gene. With 5 bases removed from V and 1 base from J, the gap between germline ends came to 3 bases. The V gene's germline CDR1 is SQVTM and CDR2 ANQGSEA. The CDR3 has 11 amino acids. CDR3 loop: CSVPSYNEQFF. CDR3 in DNA: TGCAGCGTTCCATCCTACAATGAGCAGTTCTTC.

The chain uses TRBV4-1 and TRBJ2-5; 10 nucleotides align to TRBD2. Germline CDR1 MGHRA, CDR2 YSYEKL. The length of the CDR3 is 17 residues. The ends lost 5 bases at V and 2 bases at J; junction bases unmatched: 11. This chain's CDR3 is CASSTRLAGDIQETQYF. In nucleotides, the CDR3 is TGCGCCAGCAGCACCCGCCTAGCGGGAGATATACAAGAGACCCAGTACTTC.

This clone was detected a few times. This chain uses TRBV29-1 with TRBJ2-1; 7 bases line up with TRBD1. This CDR3 contains 13 residues. The ends lost 7 bases at V and 5 bases at J; junction bases unmatched: 8. The germline V gene has CDR1 SQVTM and CDR2 ANQGSEA. CDR3 protein: CSALGTANNEQFF. In nucleotides, the CDR3 is TGCAGCGCCCTCGGGACAGCTAACAATGAGCAGTTCTTC.

The chain recombines TRBV13 with TRBJ2-2, with no clear D. The CDR3 loop spans 15 amino acids. Deletions cut 0 bases from V and 0 bases from J, with 5 bases between. CDR1 and CDR2 (germline): PRHDT, FYEKMQ (reference sequence). The CDR3 region is CASSLGTPNTGELFF. In DNA form, the CDR3 reads TGTGCCAGCAGCTTAGGGACACCGAACACCGGGGAGCTGTTTTTT.

V is TRBV27 and J is TRBJ1-1; TRBD1 aligns across 8 bases. CDR1 MNHEY and CDR2 SMNVEV come from the germline V gene (reference sequence). Trimming at V came to 6 bases and at J to 5 bases, leaving 5 bases not matched to a gene. There are 13 residues in the CDR3. CDR3 DNA sequence: TGTGCCAGCAGCGGACAGGGTGGTACTGAAGCTTTCTTT. Encoded protein: CASSGQGGTEAFF.

The chain uses TRBV15 and TRBJ2-4, with D tentatively TRBD2 (6 bases). The germline CDR1 and CDR2 sequences are LNHNV and YYDKDF (reference sequence). This CDR3 comprises 14 residues. V lost 1 base and J 8 bases, leaving 12 bases between the germline ends. The CDR3 DNA reads TGTGCCACCAGCAGAGTTAGGTCGGGGGACATTCAGTACTTC. Translation: CATSRVRSGDIQYF.

The J gene is TRBJ2-1, the V gene TRBV5-1; TRBD2 matches 10 bases. After removal of 1 base from V and 8 bases from J, the junction contained 3 bases not matched to a gene. CDR3 length: 14 amino acids. Germline V CDR1 and CDR2: SGHRS, YFSETQ. CDR3 bases: TGCGCCAGCAGCTTGAGACTAGCGGGCGATGAGCAGTTCTTC. Translated, it gives CASSLRLAGDEQFF. Full variable domain (rest looked up from reference TRBV5-1 and TRBJ2-1): KAGVTQTPRYLIKTRGQQVTLSCSPISGHRSVSWYQQTPGQGLQFLFEYFSETQRNKGNFPGRFSGRQFSNSRSEMNVSTLELGDSALYLCASSLRLAGDEQFFGPGTRLTVL.

This clone was detected only a few times. V gene TRBV7-9 combines with J gene TRBJ1-5; maybe TRBD1 (5 bases). The V end was cut by 0 bases, the J end by 2 bases, with 11 bases between. CDR1 and CDR2 from the germline V gene are SEHNR and FQNEAQ (reference sequence). The CDR3 length is 16 residues. CDR3 residues: CASSLARQGGNQPQHF. The CDR3 nucleotides read TGTGCCAGCAGCTTAGCGCGGCAGGGAGGCAATCAGCCCCAGCATTTT.

The chain links TRBV9 to TRBJ2-5; D might be TRBD2 (5 bases). Trimming removed 3 bases at V and 2 bases at J, with 11 bases between. The CDR3 is 14 amino acids. CDR1 and CDR2 (germline): SGDLS, YYNGEE. The CDR3 DNA follows: TGTGCCAGCAGCGGGACGGACTCACAAGAGACCCAGTACTTC. It yields the protein CASSGTDSQETQYF.

V and J are TRBV19 and TRBJ1-1; a weak D match, TRBD1 (6 bases). Germline CDR1 and CDR2: LNHDA and SQIVND (reference sequence). Trimming took off 5 bases at V and 6 bases at J, with 13 bases between the two ends. The CDR3 is made up of 13 amino acids. CDR3 nucleotides: TGTGCCAGTAGTGTACAGGGTTTCGCTGAAGCTTTCTTT. Translating it yields CASSVQGFAEAFF.

The genes are TRBV7-9 and TRBJ2-5, with D possibly being TRBD1 or TRBD2 (5 bases each). Germline loops: CDR1 SEHNR, CDR2 FQNEAQ (reference sequence). Trimming took off 7 bases at V and 7 bases at J, with 13 bases between the two ends. The CDR3 has 12 residues. The CDR3 region is CASTHGDGTQYF. In DNA form, the CDR3 reads TGTGCCAGCACCCATGGGGACGGGACCCAGTACTTC.

This clone was found a few times. The sample carries other DNA sequences with the same CDR3. The J gene is TRBJ2-1, the V gene TRBV4-1, with D unclear. Germline V gene lookup returns CDR1 MGHRA and CDR2 YSYEKL. CDR3 length: 13 residues. V was trimmed by 1 base and J by 4 bases, leaving 5 bases between them. The CDR3 loop is CASSQGAYNEQFF. As DNA, the CDR3 is TGCGCCAGCAGCCAAGGTGCATACAATGAGCAGTTCTTC.

The chain joins TRBV9 to TRBJ1-2; TRBD1 aligns across 9 bases. J gave up 3 bases and V 3 bases, and 9 bases lay outside the gene matches. This CDR3 is built from 16 residues. The germline V gene has CDR1 SGDLS and CDR2 YYNGEE. The CDR3 loop reads CASSATGGSIYYGYTF. For the CDR3, the DNA is TGTGCCAGCAGCGCGACAGGGGGGTCGATATACTATGGCTACACCTTC.

The CDR3, as DNA: TGTGCCAGCAAGACTAGCGGGATTCTAAATGAGCAGTTCTTC. This gives the protein CASKTSGILNEQFF. This sequence joins TRBV11-1 and TRBJ2-1, with 11 bases fitting TRBD2. V trimming: 7 bases; J trimming: 7 bases; junction bases outside the gene matches: 6. The CDR3 has 14 residues. The germline gives CDR1 SGHAT, CDR2 FQDESV (reference sequence).

In this sample, this clone turned up once. The genes are TRBV5-1 and TRBJ2-1; tentatively, D is TRBD1 or TRBD2 (5 bases each). CDR1 SGHRS and CDR2 YFSETQ come from the germline V gene. CDR3 size: 15 residues. V was shortened by 0 bases and J by 10 bases, with 17 bases between the two germline ends. The CDR3 region is CASSLAGDAVREQFF. For the CDR3, the DNA is TGCGCCAGCAGCTTGGCTGGGGACGCGGTCAGGGAGCAGTTCTTC.

The rearrangement joins TRBV4-1 to TRBJ1-2; 9 bases line up with TRBD1. This CDR3 is built from 14 residues. Germline CDR1 MGHRA, CDR2 YSYEKL. The V gene end was trimmed by 2 bases and the J gene end by 4 bases; junction bases not matched to a gene: 2. CDR3 protein: CASSQTGGTYGYTF. CDR3 bases: TGCGCCAGCAGCCAAACAGGGGGCACCTATGGCTACACCTTC.

This clone was found a few times. V and J are TRBV29-1 and TRBJ2-5; unclear D gene. CDR1 and CDR2 (germline): SQVTM, ANQGSEA. V was clipped by 2 bases and J by 3 bases, with 7 bases between them. The CDR3 contains 12 residues. Here the CDR3 reads CSVESRKETQYF. The CDR3 DNA follows: TGCAGCGTTGAATCGAGAAAAGAGACCCAGTACTTC. The whole variable domain, remainder taken from reference TRBV29-1 and TRBJ2-5, is SAVISQKPSRDICQRGTSLTIQCQVDSQVTMMFWYRQQPGQSLTLIATANQGSEATYESGFVIDKFPISRPNLTFSTLTVSNMSPEDSSIYLCSVESRKETQYFGPGTRLLVL.

The CDR3 protein is CASSLGAGLTYGYTF. The CDR3 DNA sequence: TGTGCCAGCAGTTTAGGAGCGGGGTTGACCTATGGCTACACCTTC. The chain combines TRBV27 with TRBJ1-2; D is uncertain. The CDR3 is 15 amino acids. V gave up 2 bases and J gave up 4 bases, with 14 bases separating them. The germline gives CDR1 MNHEY, CDR2 SMNVEV (reference sequence).

The chain carries TRBV14 and TRBJ2-3; D not certain. Germline CDR1 SGHDN, CDR2 FVKESK. CDR3 length: 12 amino acids. Trimming shortened V by 0 bases and J by 5 bases, and 3 bases separated the two germline ends. In DNA, the CDR3 is TGTGCCAGCAGCCAAGATGAAGATACGCAGTATTTT. Protein sequence: CASSQDEDTQYF. The variable domain in full, with the rest retrieved from reference TRBV14 and TRBJ2-3, is EAGVTQFPSHSVIEKGQTVTLRCDPISGHDNLYWYRRVMGKEIKFLLHFVKESKQDESGMPNNRFLAERTGGTYSTLKVQPAELEDSGVYFCASSQDEDTQYFGPGTRLTVL.

The chain employs TRBV29-1 and TRBJ2-3, with a weak D call TRBD1 (5 bases). Germline V gives CDR1 SQVTM, CDR2 ANQGSEA. There are 13 residues in the CDR3. The V and J ends lost 0 bases and 6 bases respectively, with 10 bases between them. For the CDR3, the DNA is TGCAGCGTTGAAGATCTTAGGGGTGATACGCAGTATTTT. Translated: CSVEDLRGDTQYF.

The rearrangement uses TRBV11-2 and TRBJ2-7, with D uncertain. CDR3 size: 12 residues. V lost 1 base to trimming and J lost 2 bases, with 3 bases between them. Looked up from germline, CDR1 is SGHAT and CDR2 is FQNNGV. The CDR3 loop reads CASSLAPYEQYF. CDR3 nucleotides: TGTGCCAGCAGCTTAGCCCCCTACGAGCAGTACTTC.